One and the same sample provided the 5 T cell receptor beta chains below, sequenced in a study of blood T cell repertoires in COVID-19. Produced via immunoSEQ multiplex PCR; TCRdb's table is partial and in-frame only. The repertoire holds a few hundred thousand clones, roughly 91% seen once, with around 0.84% in the top ten. The sequenced sample consisted of peripheral blood. All receptors come from a man between 25 and 39 years old with acute or convalescent COVID-19.

The chain links TRBV19 to TRBJ1-1; D call uncertain. The CDR3 totals 13 residues. Germline assignment: CDR1 LNHDA and CDR2 SQIVND (reference sequence). V lost 3 bases and J lost 1, with 6 bases in between. CDR3 loop: CASSIYWNTEAFF. DNA of the CDR3: TGTGCCAGTAGTATCTATTGGAACACTGAAGCTTTCTTT.

The chain carries TRBV29-1 and TRBJ1-5, with D possibly being TRBD1 (6 bases). CDR1 is SQVTM, CDR2 ANQGSEA, per germline. This CDR3 is built from 14 residues. Trimming pared 6 bases from V and 4 bases from J, leaving 16 bases between. The CDR3 reads CSVRTAGGNQPQHF. As DNA, the CDR3 is TGCAGCGTCCGGACAGCCGGAGGTAATCAGCCCCAGCATTTT.

The chain has TRBV18 and TRBJ1-6; D may be TRBD1 (5 bases). Germline-derived CDR1 and CDR2 are KGHSH and LQKENI. The CDR3 extends over 15 amino acids. V lost 1 base and J lost 8, with 12 bases in between. DNA for the CDR3: TGTGCCAGCTCACCACAGCGGGGGGGAGATTCACCCCTCCACTTT. The encoded protein is CASSPQRGGDSPLHF.

The chain carries TRBV28 and TRBJ1-4; D might be TRBD1 (6 bases). V was trimmed by 6 bases and J by 8 bases, leaving 10 bases between them. The CDR3 is made up of 12 amino acids. The germline gives CDR1 MDHEN, CDR2 SYDVKM. CDR3 sequence: CASRPDSEKLFF. The CDR3 nucleotides are TGTGCCAGCAGACCGGACAGCGAAAAACTGTTTTTT.

This sequence joins TRBV5-1 and TRBJ1-2; a weak D match, TRBD1 (5 bases). Germline V gene sequence: CDR1 SGHRS, CDR2 YFSETQ. V was shortened by 7 bases and J by 5 bases, with 15 bases between the two germline ends. CDR3 length: 13 amino acids. The CDR3 region has the DNA TGCGCCAGCGAGGCGGGGCTGGGGTATGGCTACACCTTC. Translated: CASEAGLGYGYTF.